The source of this T cell receptor beta chain is a study of cytomegalovirus exposure and HLA in healthy donors. Study as a whole: Among the approximately 370 donors who were genotyped, 81% fell in the genetic ancestry cluster that is associated with self-reported Caucasian donors. Study results and limitations: TCR beta V segments were, for the most part, productive about 87% or about 30% of the time in an earlier analysis.

In germline, CDR1 is SGHVS, CDR2 FQNEAQ. Trimming shortened V by 0 bases and J by 0 bases, and 6 bases separated the two germline ends. The CDR3 runs 15 residues. Use of 60 Vbeta and 13 Jbeta primers characterized the PCR. The data were produced by immunoSEQ multiplex PCR, yet TCRdb's version contains in-frame clones alone and is incomplete. Of fewer than 200,000 clones in the sample, roughly 85% were seen once. To note about this clone: The antigen is unknown.

The rearrangement joins TRBV7-8 to TRBJ2-1; tentative D call: TRBD2 (5 bases). The sequenced sample was PBMCs. This receptor was taken from a woman between 18 and 30 years old in good health and CMV-seronegative. The CDR3 DNA sequence: TGTGCCAGCAGCTTAGCGGGGAGCTCCTACAATGAGCAGTTCTTC. Its translation: CASSLAGSSYNEQFF.